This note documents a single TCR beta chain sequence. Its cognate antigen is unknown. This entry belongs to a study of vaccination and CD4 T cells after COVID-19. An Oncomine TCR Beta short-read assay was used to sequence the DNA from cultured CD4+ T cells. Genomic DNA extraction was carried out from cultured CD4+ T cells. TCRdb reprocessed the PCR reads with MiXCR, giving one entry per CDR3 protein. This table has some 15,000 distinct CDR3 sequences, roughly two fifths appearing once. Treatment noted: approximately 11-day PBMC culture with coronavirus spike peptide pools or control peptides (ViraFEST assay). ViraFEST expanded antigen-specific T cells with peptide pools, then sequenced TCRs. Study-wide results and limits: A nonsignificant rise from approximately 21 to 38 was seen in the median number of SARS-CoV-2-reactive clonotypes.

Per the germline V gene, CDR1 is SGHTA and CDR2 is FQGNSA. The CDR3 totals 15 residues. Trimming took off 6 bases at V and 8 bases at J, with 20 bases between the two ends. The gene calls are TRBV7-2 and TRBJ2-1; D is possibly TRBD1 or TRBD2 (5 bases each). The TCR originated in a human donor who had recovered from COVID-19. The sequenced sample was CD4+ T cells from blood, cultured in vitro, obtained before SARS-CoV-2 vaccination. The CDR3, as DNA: TGTGCCAGCAGGCAGGACGAACAACGAGGGGATGAGCAGTTCTTC. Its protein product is CASRQDEQRGDEQFF.